This section outlines one TCR beta chain sequence together with its context. Its antigen remains unknown. Prepared TCR beta cDNA libraries contained unique molecular identifiers. Between 1 and 10 million T cells gave rise to about 450,000 cDNA molecules. TCRdb processed the PCR reads anew with MiXCR; each CDR3 protein has one entry. The profile shows fewer than 600,000 distinct CDR3 sequences, roughly 46% of them singletons. This sample stems from a study of post-analysis software for immune sequencing data. Overall study: The disease courses covered relapsing-remitting, secondary progressive and progressive-relapsing multiple sclerosis.

The study's findings and limits: Higher frequency in patients than in controls was seen for roughly five TRBV segments, with TRBV5-6, TRBV5-1 and TRBV20-1 among them. Controls significantly exceeded multiple sclerosis patients in normalized Chao1 diversity. Strong co-clustering by F measure linked samples that shared a preparation batch.

The ends were cut back, 3 bases at V and 4 bases at J, with 9 bases in the middle. The CDR3 consists of 12 residues. Germline-derived CDR1 and CDR2 are DFQATT and SNEGSKA (reference sequence). Input material: blood. This chain joins TRBV20-1 and TRBJ1-2; D call uncertain. This clonotype was sampled from a girl between 5 and 17 years old with multiple sclerosis. Here the CDR3 DNA reads TGCAGTGCTAGGGATCATACCTATGGCTACACCTTC. Encoded protein: CSARDHTYGYTF.